What follows describes a single T cell receptor (beta chain). Its antigen remains unknown. V dropped 3 bases and J dropped 8 bases, with 13 bases sitting between them. The CDR3 totals 13 residues. The germline gives CDR1 MDHEN, CDR2 SYDVKM. Some clones are missing from TCRdb's copy, which holds only in-frame ones; the method was immunoSEQ multiplex PCR. The sample lists some 130,000 clones, less than 95% occurring once. The data were taken from a study of T cell responses to AZD1222 COVID-19 vaccine. Study results and limitations: Spike-specific TCR depth and breadth grew after two AZD1222 doses. Baseline testing showed seropositivity in only a handful of AZD1222 recipients. Reports say nearly half of spike-specific TCRs go after unmutated variant regions. The span of vaccine-associated CD4 TCRs extended across spike, with dominance at 160-218 and 743-854.

The J gene is TRBJ1-2, the V gene TRBV28, with D unclear. This sample comprised peripheral blood, obtained on day 0 of AZD1222 vaccination. The sequence was collected from an adult in good health. This CDR3 is CASSLGKARGYTF. The DNA of the CDR3 is TGTGCCAGCAGTTTGGGAAAGGCTCGGGGCTACACCTTC.